The following is a T cell receptor beta chain sequence with its context. The sample belongs to a study of blood T cell repertoires in COVID-19. As for the study in general: Some COVID-19 samples were acute and others convalescent; all came from the United States, Italy and Spain. From T cells, B-cell-depleted T cells, or PBMCs came the material, which was cDNA or gDNA.

Original data processing: Amplifying reference gene primers gave estimates of nucleated cell counts. Generated by immunoSEQ multiplex PCR, the TCRdb table keeps only in-frame clones and is missing some. V, J and clone size reflect that table, while D and trimming were determined from the DNA. The sample has fewer than 250,000 clones; about nine tenths are singletons. The CDR3 extends over 15 amino acids. V was pared by 0 bases and J by 4 bases, with 6 bases of the junction left unmatched. In germline, CDR1 is WSHSY, CDR2 SAAADI. V usage is TRBV10-2 and J usage is TRBJ2-7; 7 bases are shared with TRBD2. The receptor's source is a woman under 40 with acute COVID-19. Input material: PBMCs or T cells enriched from blood (not recorded which). The CDR3 is CASSESMGEGYEQYF. CDR3 bases: TGCGCCAGCAGTGAGTCGATGGGGGAGGGGTACGAGCAGTACTTC.